The entry below describes one TCR beta chain. This clone's antigen is unknown. No base-level quality is on record; no much larger clone is a single base apart. The source of the sample is a study of tumor and adjacent non-tumor tissue in lung cancer (dated by TCRdb to 2016 to 2019). Looking at the study overall: By cancer type, the cohort comprised eleven to twelve adenocarcinoma patients, a couple of squamous cell carcinoma patients and 1 small cell lung cancer patient. Using bulk TCRbeta repertoires from under 18 lung cancer patients, the study set lung tumor tissue side by side with matched distant non-tumor lung tissue. Sequencing generated a total of 95 million to 150 million productive TCRbeta reads, averaging about 4.17 million reads per sample. For each patient, one tumor sample and one normal lung sample were taken, giving under 35 paired specimens that underwent TCRbeta CDR3 sequencing. Among the approximately 15 patients, ages ranged from roughly 30 to 76 years, some ten were men and 5 were women, and disease was TNM stage I to III.

Study-level results and caveats: A significantly larger cumulative share of the repertoire was made up by the top 100 clones in normal lung than in tumor tissue. Neither the sequencing platform nor unique molecular identifiers are named or mentioned anywhere in the methods. The cohort had only around 14 patients, and the authors noted that larger samples and more detailed clinical data are needed. Peripheral blood was not sequenced, so blood TCRbeta repertoires in these lung cancer patients were not examined. Significantly higher TCR diversity (inverse Simpson) was observed in tumor tissue than in normal lung tissue (roughly 470 vs 170, P = 0.0075, Mann-Whitney U test). Younger patients had significantly higher TCR diversity, and higher tumor TCR diversity was associated with shorter overall and disease-free survival.

CDR1 MNHNY and CDR2 SVGAGI are derived from the germline V gene (reference sequence). Inclusive of the bounding cysteine and phenylalanine, the CDR3 is 15 residues long. The DNA shown is the 45-base CDR3, in frame from base 1. RNA was extracted from bulk unsorted tissue and checked for quality with a NanoDrop ND-1000 and an Agilent 2100. Donors were newly diagnosed lung cancer patients admitted for thoracic surgery in China between August and November 2014, without prior chemotherapy. Patients with previous radiotherapy or chemotherapy, or with another concurrent cancer, were excluded from the study. Pieces of surgical tissue measuring roughly 1-2.3 cm3 were kept in RNAlater solution and stored at -80 degrees C until use. Library method: multiplex PCR. Reads for this sample came from an Illumina HiSeq 2500. TCRbeta libraries were built by three rounds of nested PCR using primers (Table S4), following protocols modified from ARM-PCR. Before sequencing, PCR products in the 200-500 bp range were cut out of the gel and cleaned up using the QIAquick gel extraction kit. The authors' pipeline ran thus. Trimmomatic was used to clean the reads, FLASH merged the cleaned reads into complete CDR3 sequences, and MiTCR assigned the sequences to V(D)J germline segments. Clonal diversity was calculated as the inverse Simpson's index using VDJtools. In-frame sequences lacking a premature stop codon were counted as productive reads. TCRdb redid the processing of the public reads, applying fastp at Q25 and MiXCR, and retained in-frame beta chains. Here each entry gathers all rows of one CDR3 protein and keeps the most common genes and DNA. The authors' filters were not applied to this entry. The table for this sample lists over 110,000 distinct CDR3 sequences; approximately 66% of them were counted only once. 15% to 20% of the sample is taken by the ten largest.

The sample consisted of lung tumor tissue. The receptor was derived from a man in his 60s with small cell lung cancer. Recombination linked TRBV6-6 to TRBJ2-7, with 12 bases aligning to TRBD2. The CDR3 region reads CVRSYETSGSYEQYF. The DNA is TGTGTCCGCAGTTATGAGACTAGCGGGAGTTACGAGCAGTACTTC.